This T cell receptor beta chain was identified during a study of post-analysis software for immune sequencing data. Overall study context: Clinical courses comprised relapsing-remitting, secondary progressive and progressive-relapsing multiple sclerosis.

With regard to this clonotype: Its antigen is unidentified.

Prepared TCR beta cDNA libraries contained unique molecular identifiers. With roughly 0.9 to 11 million T cells as the source, a few hundred thousand cDNA molecules resulted. TCRdb called the PCR reads again in MiXCR, with one record for every CDR3 protein. The table has 750,000 to 950,000 distinct CDR3 sequences, roughly 50% seen once. Study observations and caveats: About 5 TRBV segments (TRBV5-6, TRBV5-1 and TRBV20-1 among them) occurred more frequently in patients than in controls. Normalized Chao1 diversity was significantly reduced in patients versus controls. Strong same-batch co-clustering of samples appeared with F measure clustering.

Trimming pared 4 bases from V and 8 bases from J, leaving 19 bases between. CDR1 is DFQATT and CDR2 is SNEGSKA in the germline V gene (reference sequence). The CDR3 is made up of 14 amino acids. V and J are TRBV20-1 and TRBJ2-3; D unclear. This sequence was found in a girl aged 5-17 years with multiple sclerosis. The material sequenced was blood. The CDR3 reads CSAKVPLVRTTQYF. The CDR3 nucleotides are TGCAGTGCTAAGGTCCCGTTAGTAAGGACTACGCAGTATTTT.